Below, 28 T cell receptor beta chains from the same sample are listed, as sequenced in a study of T cells after yellow fever vaccination. TCRdb independently ran MiXCR on the 5' RACE reads; one entry per CDR3 protein. The repertoire has 610,000 or so distinct CDR3 sequences, about 12% of them found once; the top ten carry more than 12%. The starting material was PBMCs, obtained on the day of the yellow fever booster vaccination. The receptors originated from a man aged 25-45 years who received the YFV17D yellow fever vaccine.

This clonotype was found many times. CDR3 amino acids: CASSKLGDTQYF. CDR3 nucleotide sequence: TGTGCCAGCAGTAAACTAGGGGATACGCAGTATTTT. The chain carries TRBV7-8 and TRBJ2-3; TRBD2 might be the D (5 bases). CDR1 and CDR2 from the germline V gene are SGHVS and FQNEAQ. Trimming took 6 bases from V and 6 from J, leaving 10 bases between them. This CDR3 has 12 amino acids.

In this sample, this clonotype turned up a few times. The gene calls are TRBV20-1 and TRBJ1-4; 9 bases map to TRBD1. The CDR3 extends over 14 amino acids. In germline, CDR1 is DFQATT, CDR2 SNEGSKA (reference sequence). V lost 3 bases and J lost 7; bases outside the gene matches: 6. The CDR3 sequence: CSARPGQGVEKLFF. DNA of the CDR3: TGCAGTGCTAGGCCGGGACAGGGAGTTGAAAAACTGTTTTTT.

This clonotype was observed a handful of times. DNA of the CDR3: TGCAGTGTCCCCCCGGGGGGTCGGCACGAGCAGTACTTC. It encodes CSVPPGGRHEQYF. The genes are TRBV20-1 and TRBJ2-7, with 7 bases identical to TRBD2. The CDR3 loop spans 13 amino acids. The trim removed 7 bases at V and 5 bases at J, leaving 11 bases unmatched. Germline CDR1 DFQATT, CDR2 SNEGSKA (reference sequence).

This clonotype was seen a single time. The J gene is TRBJ2-1, the V gene TRBV11-3; D may be TRBD2 (6 bases). CDR3 length: 13 amino acids. V lost 2 bases and J 7 bases, leaving 9 bases between the germline ends. Per germline, CDR1 SGHNT and CDR2 YENEEA. The CDR3, as DNA: TGTGCCAGCAGCTTAATAGGGACTAATGAGCAGTTCTTC. Amino acid sequence: CASSLIGTNEQFF.

In its sample, this clonotype was seen a few times. The J gene is TRBJ2-7, the V gene TRBV7-8, with TRBD2 matching over 7 bases. The length of the CDR3 is 14 residues. Germline V gene lookup returns CDR1 SGHVS and CDR2 FQNEAQ. J gave up 2 bases and V 3 bases, and 4 bases lay outside the gene matches. The CDR3 DNA sequence: TGTGCCAGCAGCTTTAGGGAGGGCCCCTACGAGCAGTACTTC. Its translation: CASSFREGPYEQYF.

This sequence joins TRBV12-3 or TRBV12-4 and TRBJ2-7; no reliable D call. This CDR3 is 13 amino acids long. Trimming pared 6 bases from V and 5 bases from J, leaving 14 bases between. CDR3: CASRDQRGHEQYF. CDR3 nucleotides: TGTGCCAGCAGGGACCAGCGAGGCCACGAGCAGTACTTC.

The V and J genes are TRBV4-3 and TRBJ1-2; 7 bases fit TRBD1. V was clipped by 1 base and J by 0 bases; unmatched bases: 8. CDR1 is LGHNA, CDR2 YSLEER, per germline. The CDR3 contains 17 residues. The CDR3 nucleotides read TGCGCCAGCAGCCAAGTCACCGGGACAGCGACTAACTATGGCTACACCTTC. Amino acids: CASSQVTGTATNYGYTF.

The V and J genes are TRBV19 and TRBJ2-3, with D possibly being TRBD2 (6 bases). Germline V gives CDR1 LNHDA, CDR2 SQIVND (reference sequence). V was trimmed by 8 bases and J by 2 bases, leaving 14 bases between them. The CDR3 totals 14 residues. DNA of the CDR3: TGTGCCAGTTCGAGCGGGTACATCACAGATACGCAGTATTTT. Translating it yields CASSSGYITDTQYF.

The chain is built from TRBV20-1 and TRBJ2-2, with D hard to call. CDR3 length: 15 amino acids. V was trimmed by 0 bases and J by 5 bases, leaving 13 bases between them. The germline V gene has CDR1 DFQATT and CDR2 SNEGSKA (reference sequence). In DNA, the CDR3 is TGCAGTGCTAGAGATCCCGCGACACATACCGGGGAGCTGTTTTTT. It specifies CSARDPATHTGELFF.

This clonotype was detected only a few times. The chain has TRBV7-2 and TRBJ2-4; D gene ambiguous. V was trimmed by 1 base and J by 4 bases, leaving 11 bases between them. Germline CDR1 reads SGHTA; CDR2 reads FQGNSA. CDR3 size: 15 residues. In nucleotides, the CDR3 is TGTGCCAGCAGCTTAGAAGCCACCTTGAAAAACATTCAGTACTTC. Its protein is CASSLEATLKNIQYF. Using reference TRBV7-2 and TRBJ2-4 for the parts outside the CDR3, the full variable domain is GAGVSQSPSNKVTEKGKDVELRCDPISGHTALYWYRQSLGQGLEFLIYFQGNSAPDKSGLPSDRFSAERTGGSVSTLTIQRTQQEDSAVYLCASSLEATLKNIQYFGAGTRLSVL.

Only a few counts were recorded for this clonotype. This chain uses TRBV12-3 or TRBV12-4 with TRBJ1-1; 7 bases align to TRBD1. V was clipped by 7 bases and J by 1 base; unmatched bases: 9. This CDR3 contains 15 residues. CDR3 coding DNA: TGTGCCAGCACTCGGGACAGCTTGGGGAACACTGAAGCTTTCTTT. It specifies CASTRDSLGNTEAFF.

V is TRBV23-1 and J is TRBJ2-6, with D unresolved. TRBV23-1 is an open reading frame, and its role is uncertain. The CDR3 runs 15 residues. V lost 6 bases to trimming and J lost 0 bases, with 9 bases between them. CDR3 coding DNA: TGCGCCAGCAGCCGACCGTGCTCTGGGGCCAACGTCCTGACTTTC. Residues: CASSRPCSGANVLTF.

This clonotype was found many times. The rearrangement links TRBV5-5 to TRBJ2-5, with 7 bases that match TRBD1. This CDR3 has 13 amino acids. V lost 4 bases to trimming and J lost 3 bases; unmatched junction nucleotides: 3. CDR1 is SGHKS and CDR2 is YYEKEE in the germline V gene (reference sequence). The CDR3 nucleotides read TGTGCCAGCAGCCTTCAGGGGGAAGAGACCCAGTACTTC. This gives the protein CASSLQGEETQYF.

This clonotype came up a few times. V gene TRBV29-1 combines with J gene TRBJ2-7; D gene uncertain. The CDR3 is 11 amino acids. Germline V gives CDR1 SQVTM, CDR2 ANQGSEA. In nucleotides, the CDR3 is TGCAGATATAGTGTTCCGTACGAGCAGTACTTC. Residues: CRYSVPYEQYF.

This clonotype was observed a handful of times. The gene calls are TRBV12-3 or TRBV12-4 and TRBJ1-2; possibly TRBD1 for D (6 bases). Trimming took off 5 bases at V and 4 bases at J, with 14 bases between the two ends. The CDR3 has 14 amino acids. The chain's CDR3 is CASSLGQRGYGYTF. For the CDR3, the DNA is TGTGCCAGCAGTCTAGGACAGCGAGGCTATGGCTACACCTTC.

This clonotype was observed a handful of times. CDR3 bases: TGTGCCTGGAGAAGTGGATTACAGATAACCGGGGAGCTGTTTTTT. This translates into CAWRSGLQITGELFF. V is TRBV30 and J is TRBJ2-2; the D is unclear. Trimming took off 3 bases at V and 5 bases at J, with 16 bases between the two ends. This CDR3 has 15 amino acids. Germline CDR1 GTSNPN, CDR2 SVGIG (reference sequence).

The chain has TRBV12-3 or TRBV12-4 and TRBJ2-1, with a weak D call TRBD2 (6 bases). V was trimmed by 5 bases and J by 6 bases, leaving 14 bases between them. The CDR3 is 14 amino acids. CDR3 residues: CASSTGTPSNEQFF. CDR3 sequence (DNA): TGTGCCAGCAGTACCGGGACTCCGTCCAATGAGCAGTTCTTC.

Only a few counts were recorded for this clonotype. The V call is TRBV7-9, the J call TRBJ2-7; 12 bases align to TRBD1. CDR3 length: 14 amino acids. The junction had 4 bases not matched to a gene; V was cut back by 4 bases and J by 6 bases. Per germline, CDR1 SEHNR and CDR2 FQNEAQ (reference sequence). CDR3 protein: CASSYRDRGREQYF. Here the CDR3 DNA reads TGTGCCAGCAGCTACCGGGACAGGGGGCGCGAGCAGTACTTC. The entire variable domain, with the rest obtained from reference TRBV7-9 and TRBJ2-7, is as follows: DTGVSQNPRHKITKRGQNVTFRCDPISEHNRLYWYRQTLGQGPEFLTYFQNEAQLEKSRLLSDRFSAERPKGSFSTLEIQRTEQGDSAMYLCASSYRDRGREQYFGPGTRLTVT.

Only a few counts were recorded for this clonotype. This chain connects TRBV11-3 to TRBJ2-3; TRBD2 matches 12 bases. This CDR3 is built from 17 residues. The V and J ends lost 4 bases and 4 bases, in that order; junction bases with no gene match: 9. The germline V gene has CDR1 SGHNT and CDR2 YENEEA. CDR3 in amino acids: CASSSNPLAGGADTQYF. CDR3 coding DNA: TGTGCCAGCAGCTCGAACCCACTAGCGGGAGGAGCAGATACGCAGTATTTT.

This clonotype has a handful of counts. This sequence joins TRBV5-1 and TRBJ2-1; weak D call: TRBD2 (8 bases). The CDR3 loop spans 16 amino acids. Germline loops: CDR1 SGHRS, CDR2 YFSETQ. Trimming pared 3 bases from V and 8 bases from J, leaving 21 bases between. The CDR3 spells CASSSRGGGRLYEQFF. The CDR3 region has the DNA TGCGCCAGCAGCTCTCGAGGGGGCGGGAGGTTGTATGAGCAGTTCTTC.

The chain uses TRBV5-1 and TRBJ1-1; D unresolved. This CDR3 region has 15 residues. Germline CDR1 and CDR2: SGHRS and YFSETQ. Trimming pared 0 bases from V and 9 bases from J, leaving 18 bases between. For the CDR3, the DNA is TGCGCCAGCAGCTTGGAAGCGGCAAGGTACGATAAAGCTTTCTTT. Its translation: CASSLEAARYDKAFF. Full variable domain (remainder filled in from reference TRBV5-1 and TRBJ1-1): KAGVTQTPRYLIKTRGQQVTLSCSPISGHRSVSWYQQTPGQGLQFLFEYFSETQRNKGNFPGRFSGRQFSNSRSEMNVSTLELGDSALYLCASSLEAARYDKAFFGQGTRLTVV.

A note on this clonotype: The conserved phenylalanine or tryptophan is not found at the CDR3 terminus, so this likely reflects a read error. The chain uses TRBV2 and TRBJ1-2; 7 bases line up with TRBD1. The CDR3 covers 15 residues. The J segment lost 4 bases and the V segment lost 4 bases, leaving 9 bases of the junction unmatched. The germline V gene has CDR1 SNHLY and CDR2 FYNNEI. The CDR3 DNA follows: TGTGCCAGCAGTGGGAACAGGGGTTTAATCTATGGCTACACCATC. Its protein product is CASSGNRGLIYGYTI.

The rearrangement links TRBV6-5 to TRBJ2-3; unclear D gene. The CDR3 has 15 residues. The germline CDR1 and CDR2 sequences are MNHEY and SVGAGI. Trimming took off 2 bases at V and 2 bases at J, with 11 bases between the two ends. CDR3 protein: CASSYQPGLTDTQYF. The CDR3 DNA follows: TGTGCCAGCAGTTACCAGCCAGGCCTCACAGATACGCAGTATTTT.

This clonotype showed up just a few times. The V gene is TRBV20-1, the J gene TRBJ2-2, with a weak D call TRBD2 (7 bases). The CDR3 is 15 residues long. CDR1 is DFQATT and CDR2 is SNEGSKA in the germline V gene (reference sequence). The V end was cut by 3 bases, the J end by 5 bases, with 16 bases between. The CDR3 coding sequence is TGCAGTGCTAGCCGAGGGGGGGGCTTTACCGGGGAGCTGTTTTTT. This sequence encodes CSASRGGGFTGELFF.

This clonotype was seen at least ten times. The J gene is TRBJ2-1, the V gene TRBV29-1; 12 nucleotides align to TRBD2. Trimming cost V 6 bases and J 7 bases; bases outside gene matches: 22. Looked up from germline, CDR1 is SQVTM and CDR2 is ANQGSEA. The CDR3 consists of 19 residues. CDR3 sequence: CSVARGLAGGGSGKNEQFF. The CDR3 coding sequence is TGCAGCGTCGCCCGGGGGCTAGCGGGAGGGGGGTCGGGAAAAAATGAGCAGTTCTTC.

This chain joins TRBV7-2 and TRBJ1-6, with 7 bases fitting TRBD1. There are 16 residues in the CDR3. V lost 5 bases and J lost 7; bases outside the gene matches: 11. The germline CDR1 and CDR2 sequences are SGHTA and FQGNSA. The CDR3 DNA sequence: TGTGCCAGCAGCCCGCTGCAGGGGGGCCGGAATTCACCCCTCCACTTT. Translated, it gives CASSPLQGGRNSPLHF.

The chain recombines TRBV24-1 with TRBJ1-2, with D perhaps TRBD1 (5 bases). In germline, CDR1 is KGHDR, CDR2 SFDVKD. The CDR3 covers 13 residues. Trimming left V 4 bases short and J 8 bases short, with 13 bases between. The CDR3 DNA reads TGTGCCACCAGTGAAAGCAGGGTTCGGGGCTACACCTTC. Translation gives CATSESRVRGYTF.

Only a few counts were recorded for this clonotype. The V and J genes are TRBV20-1 and TRBJ2-1, with TRBD2 matching 12 bases. V was pared by 3 bases and J by 12 bases, with 12 bases of the junction left unmatched. This CDR3 has 15 amino acids. CDR1 and CDR2 (germline): DFQATT, SNEGSKA (reference sequence). Here the CDR3 reads CSASPSGRESQGQFF. The CDR3 nucleotides are TGCAGTGCTAGTCCTAGCGGGAGGGAATCGCAGGGGCAGTTCTTC.